Listed below are T cell receptor beta chains from one sample, sequenced in a study of circulating and synovial CD4+ cells in juvenile arthritis. Clones were sequenced by immunoSEQ multiplex PCR, and TCRdb holds only the in-frame ones, with some missing. The repertoire holds about 33,000 clones, with roughly 95% as singletons. Material for sequencing was CD4+ T cells from blood. The receptors come from a human donor with juvenile idiopathic arthritis. CDR3s include the opening cysteine and the closing phenylalanine or tryptophan. A D gene is named only where the DNA matches it firmly.

TRBV19	TRBJ2-6	TRBD1	CASSPDRGTFSGANVLTF	TGTGCCAGTAGTCCCGACAGGGGGACGTTCTCTGGGGCCAACGTCCTGACTTTC
TRBV10-3	TRBJ2-7	TRBD1	CATLSSDRGYEQYF	TGTGCCACCCTCTCTTCTGACAGGGGCTACGAGCAGTACTTC
TRBV29-1	TRBJ2-5	-	CSDKETQYF	TGCAGCGATAAAGAGACCCAGTACTTC
TRBV28	TRBJ2-7	-	CASSGQGGIRWNEQYF	TGTGCCAGCAGTGGTCAGGGGGGAATTAGGTGGAACGAGCAGTACTTC
TRBV9	TRBJ2-7	TRBD1	CASSVGTGLYEQYF	TGTGCCAGCAGCGTAGGGACAGGGTTATACGAGCAGTACTTC
TRBV27	TRBJ1-2	-	CASSLQGSYGYTF	TGTGCCAGCAGTCTTCAGGGTTCCTATGGCTACACCTTC
TRBV28	TRBJ2-1	TRBD2	CASSWTSGNYNEQFF	TGTGCCAGCAGTTGGACTAGCGGGAATTACAATGAGCAGTTCTTC
TRBV6-5	TRBJ2-7	-	CASRRVSYEQYF	TGTGCCAGCCGGAGGGTTTCCTACGAGCAGTACTTC
TRBV7-3	TRBJ1-1	-	CASSPGGGLNTEAFF	TGTGCCAGCAGCCCCGGGGGGGGCTTGAACACTGAAGCTTTCTTT
TRBV5-1	TRBJ2-1	-	CASSRPGTWDNEQFF	TGCGCCAGCAGCCGTCCCGGGACATGGGACAATGAGCAGTTCTTC
TRBV28	TRBJ2-3	TRBD1	CASSVDRLNRFTDTQYF	TGTGCCAGCAGTGTGGACAGGCTCAACCGATTCACAGATACGCAGTATTTT
TRBV10-3	TRBJ2-7	-	CAISESGTSYEQYF	TGTGCCATCAGTGAGTCGGGGACTTCCTACGAGCAGTACTTC
TRBV27	TRBJ1-5	TRBD1	CASRTGANSNQPQHF	TGTGCCAGCAGGACAGGGGCGAATAGCAATCAGCCCCAGCATTTT
TRBV7-8	TRBJ1-6	-	CASSLSQQNNSPLHF	TGTGCCAGCAGCTTATCTCAACAAAATAATTCACCCCTCCACTTT
TRBV5-8	TRBJ2-7	-	CASSLADGYREQYF	TGTGCCAGCAGCTTGGCCGATGGTTACAGGGAGCAGTACTTC
TRBV5-6	TRBJ1-1	-	CASSRVGGARTKGTEAFF	TGTGCCAGCAGCCGTGTTGGGGGGGCCAGAACCAAAGGAACTGAAGCTTTCTTT
TRBV4-1	TRBJ2-2	-	CASSQDRGTGELFF	TGCGCCAGCAGCCAAGATCGAGGAACCGGGGAGCTGTTTTTT
TRBV28	TRBJ1-1	-	CASSRDRWTTEAFF	TGTGCCAGCAGTCGCGACAGGTGGACCACTGAAGCTTTCTTT